The entry that follows covers one T cell receptor (beta chain) sequence. This record belongs to a study of cytomegalovirus exposure and HLA in healthy donors. The CDR3 has 13 residues. Germline V lookup: CDR1 SEHNR, CDR2 FQNEAQ (reference sequence). V was trimmed by 3 bases and J by 2 bases, leaving 7 bases between them. The PCR used 60 Vbeta and 13 Jbeta primers. TCRdb's table, derived via immunoSEQ multiplex PCR, lists solely in-frame clones and lacks some. Of nearly 110,000 clones in the sample, around three quarters are singletons; the top ten hold about 0.8%. This clonotype was obtained from a boy between 10 and 17 years old in good health and CMV-seronegative. Sequenced: PBMCs. J is TRBJ1-1 and V is TRBV7-9; D ambiguous. The CDR3 sequence is CASSFLTNTEAFF. CDR3 nucleotides: TGTGCCAGCAGCTTCCTCACTAACACTGAAGCTTTCTTT.